Each of the 31 T cell receptor beta chains below was sequenced from the same sample in a study of blood T cell repertoires in COVID-19. Profiled with immunoSEQ multiplex PCR; TCRdb holds only in-frame clones, not every one. The data contain 85,000 to 130,000 clones, 84% of them singletons. The sequenced material came from peripheral blood. Receptors were obtained from a woman aged 55-75 years with acute or convalescent COVID-19.

The chain employs TRBV7-2 and TRBJ2-7; 8 bases map to TRBD2. With V trimmed by 4 bases and J by 2 bases, 4 bases remained unmatched. The germline CDR1 and CDR2 sequences are SGHTA and FQGNSA. This CDR3 contains 14 residues. This CDR3 reads CASSSIAGPYEQYF. In nucleotides, the CDR3 is TGTGCCAGCAGCTCCATAGCGGGGCCCTACGAGCAGTACTTC.

This clone appeared a single time. V usage is TRBV19 and J usage is TRBJ1-6; 8 bases map to TRBD1. The CDR3 sequence is 17 residues long. With 5 bases clipped from V and 9 bases from J, the junction kept 15 bases outside the gene matches. CDR1 and CDR2 from the germline V gene are LNHDA and SQIVND (reference sequence). The CDR3: CASSPIFMQGAASPLHF. CDR3 DNA: TGTGCCAGTAGTCCGATTTTTATGCAGGGGGCAGCTTCACCCCTCCACTTT.

The chain recombines TRBV19 with TRBJ1-2; unclear D gene. Germline lookup yields CDR1 LNHDA and CDR2 SQIVND (reference sequence). The V end lost 6 bases, the J end lost 7 bases, and 9 bases lay between the germline ends. The CDR3 consists of 11 residues. CDR3 sequence: CASSDIIGYTF. CDR3 nucleotides: TGTGCCAGTAGCGACATTATTGGCTACACCTTC.

This sequence joins TRBV5-1 and TRBJ2-3, with D possibly TRBD2 on 6 matching bases. Germline loops: CDR1 SGHRS, CDR2 YFSETQ. Trimming removed 0 bases at V and 0 bases at J, with 8 bases between. The CDR3 is 15 residues long. CDR3 amino acids: CASSLDGSSTDTQYF. The CDR3 nucleotides are TGCGCCAGCAGCTTGGACGGGAGTAGCACAGATACGCAGTATTTT.

CDR3 sequence reads: CAWSAQAATNEKLFF. The DNA for the CDR3 is TGTGCCTGGAGTGCTCAGGCTGCAACTAATGAAAAACTGTTTTTT. This chain links TRBV30 with TRBJ1-4; D is unclear. Germline CDR1 and CDR2: GTSNPN and SVGIG (reference sequence). The CDR3 is 15 amino acids. Trimming took off 1 base at V and 0 bases at J, with 9 bases between the two ends. Variable domain in full (rest from reference TRBV30 and TRBJ1-4): SQTIHQWPATLVQPVGSPLSLECTVEGTSNPNLYWYRQAAGRGLQLLFYSVGIGQISSEVPQNLSASRPQDRQFILSSKKLLLSDSGFYLCAWSAQAATNEKLFFGSGTQLSVL.

The chain links TRBV5-4 to TRBJ2-1; 8 positions match TRBD2. Germline CDR1 is SGHNT and CDR2 is YYREEE (reference sequence). This CDR3 is 16 amino acids long. After removal of 4 bases from V and 7 bases from J, the junction contained 13 bases not matched to a gene. CDR3 protein: CASSRGFWSGGNEQFF. The CDR3 region has the DNA TGTGCCAGCAGCCGGGGATTTTGGAGCGGGGGTAATGAGCAGTTCTTC.

The V and J genes are TRBV3-1 (or the pseudogene TRBV3-2) and TRBJ2-5; the D gene is possibly TRBD2 (5 bases). Germline V lookup: CDR1 LGHDT, CDR2 YNNKEL (reference sequence). V was trimmed by 2 bases and J by 4 bases, leaving 11 bases between them. The CDR3 length is 14 residues. The CDR3 bases are TGTGCCAGCAGCCAATGGGAGACGGGAGAGACCCAGTACTTC. It encodes CASSQWETGETQYF.

The chain combines TRBV2 with TRBJ2-1, with 9 bases matching TRBD2. CDR3 length equals 15 residues. Trimming at V came to 0 bases and at J to 4 bases, leaving 1 base not matched to a gene. Germline lookup yields CDR1 SNHLY and CDR2 FYNNEI. CDR3 bases: TGTGCCAGCAGTGAAGCGGGACTAGCTTACAATGAGCAGTTCTTC. Amino acid sequence: CASSEAGLAYNEQFF.

The chain employs TRBV6-5 and TRBJ1-1; TRBD1 matches 7 bases. The V and J ends lost 6 bases and 1 base, in that order; junction bases with no gene match: 2. This CDR3 is built from 13 residues. Germline V gives CDR1 MNHEY, CDR2 SVGAGI. In DNA form, the CDR3 reads TGTGCCAGCAGCGGACAGGCGAACACTGAAGCTTTCTTT. Its protein is CASSGQANTEAFF.

The genes are TRBV2 and TRBJ1-2; D is unclear. The length of the CDR3 is 14 residues. Germline V CDR1 and CDR2: SNHLY, FYNNEI. V was trimmed by 7 bases and J by 2 bases, leaving 14 bases between them. In DNA form, the CDR3 reads TGTGCCAGCACGCCTGATCTACCCAACTATGGCTACACCTTC. This gives the protein CASTPDLPNYGYTF.

The rearrangement joins TRBV7-9 to TRBJ1-4; D is unresolved. The length of the CDR3 is 13 residues. Trimming shortened V by 1 base and J by 11 bases, and 11 bases separated the two germline ends. Germline V gene lookup returns CDR1 SEHNR and CDR2 FQNEAQ (reference sequence). This CDR3 reads CASSLDTTTKLFF. For the CDR3, the DNA is TGTGCCAGCAGCTTAGACACCACTACCAAACTGTTTTTT.

V usage is TRBV10-3 and J usage is TRBJ1-2, with 8 positions matching TRBD1. The V gene end was trimmed by 6 bases and the J gene end by 4 bases; junction bases not matched to a gene: 7. Germline assignment: CDR1 ENHRY and CDR2 SYGVKD. The CDR3 loop spans 14 amino acids. As DNA, the CDR3 is TGTGCCATCAGGGACAGGGTTGCTACCTATGGCTACACCTTC. It yields the protein CAIRDRVATYGYTF.

The chain has TRBV12-3 or TRBV12-4 and TRBJ1-6; D ambiguous. The CDR3 has 13 residues. Trimming took 6 bases from V and 2 from J, leaving 5 bases between them. The CDR3 region is CASRAAYNSPLHF. DNA of the CDR3: TGTGCCAGCAGGGCCGCCTATAATTCACCCCTCCACTTT.

The J gene is TRBJ1-4, the V gene TRBV6-6; 7 nucleotides match TRBD1. This CDR3 is 15 amino acids long. The junction had 16 bases not matched to a gene; V was cut back by 4 bases and J by 14 bases. Germline loops: CDR1 MNHNY, CDR2 SVGAGI (reference sequence). Here the CDR3 reads CASSSDRVARKDLFF. The DNA for the CDR3 is TGTGCCAGCAGTTCTGACAGGGTTGCCAGGAAGGATCTGTTTTTT.

The CDR3 bases are TGTGCCAGCAGCCAAGGACAGGGGGACTCTGGCTACACCTTC. It codes for CASSQGQGDSGYTF. The gene calls are TRBV3-1 (or the pseudogene TRBV3-2) and TRBJ1-2, with 9 bases that match TRBD1. V shed 1 base, J shed 7 bases, and the junction held 4 bases outside the gene matches. This CDR3 region has 14 residues. The germline gives CDR1 LGHDT, CDR2 YNNKEL (reference sequence).

This chain joins TRBV2 and TRBJ2-1; 8 nucleotides agree with TRBD1. The CDR3 totals 17 residues. V dropped 5 bases and J dropped 5; count of bases not matched to a gene: 14. Germline CDR1 is SNHLY and CDR2 is FYNNEI. The CDR3 is CASSYRDRHDQNNEQFF. CDR3 bases: TGTGCCAGCAGTTACCGGGACAGGCACGACCAGAACAATGAGCAGTTCTTC.

The V call is TRBV28, the J call TRBJ1-5; maybe TRBD1 (6 bases). The CDR3 covers 17 residues. V shed 5 bases and J shed 6 bases, with 23 bases lying between them. CDR1 MDHEN and CDR2 SYDVKM come from the germline V gene. CDR3 sequence (DNA): TGTGCCAGCAGTAGCGGACAGAGCTCTCCAATCGGTCAGCCCCAGCATTTT. Its translation: CASSSGQSSPIGQPQHF.

This clone was observed a few times. This CDR3 is CASSPISGWDTGELFF. The CDR3 nucleotides are TGTGCCAGCAGTCCCATTAGCGGGTGGGACACCGGGGAGCTGTTTTTT. The gene calls are TRBV27 and TRBJ2-2, with 7 bases aligning to TRBD2. This CDR3 is 16 amino acids long. The germline V gene encodes CDR1 MNHEY and CDR2 SMNVEV (reference sequence). The ends lost 5 bases at V and 3 bases at J; junction bases unmatched: 9.

The chain uses TRBV29-1 and TRBJ1-2; D may be TRBD1 (5 bases). Deletions cut 0 bases from V and 2 bases from J, with 10 bases between. The V gene's germline CDR1 is SQVTM and CDR2 ANQGSEA. The CDR3 has 14 residues. CDR3 protein: CSVEDGTLNYGYTF. CDR3 bases: TGCAGCGTTGAAGATGGGACTCTAAACTATGGCTACACCTTC.

This rearrangement joins TRBV18 to TRBJ2-6; 7 nucleotides line up with TRBD1. Germline V gene lookup returns CDR1 KGHSH and CDR2 LQKENI. V lost 3 bases, J lost 0 bases, and 5 bases stayed unmatched. This CDR3 is built from 17 residues. CDR3 in DNA: TGTGCCAGCTCACCGACAGGGCTAAACTCTGGGGCCAACGTCCTGACTTTC. Protein product: CASSPTGLNSGANVLTF.

V gene TRBV2 combines with J gene TRBJ2-3; TRBD2 matches 14 bases. V shed 7 bases and J 8 bases; nucleotides not matched to a gene: 8. Germline CDR1 is SNHLY and CDR2 is FYNNEI. The CDR3 covers 15 residues. The CDR3 DNA reads TGTGCCAGCAAGGGACTAGCGGGGGCTCAGGGTACGCAGTATTTT. It is translated as CASKGLAGAQGTQYF.

The chain couples TRBV6-5 to TRBJ2-5; 10 bases line up with TRBD2. CDR1 is MNHEY and CDR2 is SVGAGI in the germline V gene. J lost 2 bases, V lost 8 bases, and 5 bases had no gene match. The CDR3 is 14 residues long. CDR3 nucleotide sequence: TGTGCCAGCCTGGGACTAGCGTTACAAGAGACCCAGTACTTC. This translates into CASLGLALQETQYF.

The chain links TRBV7-2 to TRBJ2-2; no definite D call. CDR1 and CDR2 (germline): SGHTA, FQGNSA. With 0 bases removed from V and 0 bases from J, the gap between germline ends came to 8 bases. The CDR3 extends over 16 amino acids. CDR3 in amino acids: CASSLASRANTGELFF. The CDR3 DNA reads TGTGCCAGCAGCTTAGCGAGTCGAGCGAACACCGGGGAGCTGTTTTTT. The whole variable domain, filled in from reference TRBV7-2 and TRBJ2-2, reads GAGVSQSPSNKVTEKGKDVELRCDPISGHTALYWYRQSLGQGLEFLIYFQGNSAPDKSGLPSDRFSAERTGGSVSTLTIQRTQQEDSAVYLCASSLASRANTGELFFGEGSRLTVL.

This chain connects TRBV9 to TRBJ2-7, with TRBD1 as a possible D gene (6 bases). CDR3 size: 13 residues. The V end lost 3 bases, the J end lost 7 bases, and 14 bases lay between the germline ends. From germline, CDR1 is SGDLS and CDR2 YYNGEE. The CDR3 loop is CASSARDIGEQYF. The CDR3 DNA sequence: TGTGCCAGCAGCGCTCGGGACATCGGGGAGCAGTACTTC.

The rearrangement links TRBV10-3 to TRBJ1-2; TRBD1 aligns across 7 bases. This CDR3 region has 17 residues. Germline V CDR1 and CDR2: ENHRY, SYGVKD. Trimming cost V 3 bases and J 5 bases; bases outside gene matches: 15. The CDR3 bases are TGTGCCATCAGTGACTCCCGGGGACAGACAATCGGGTATGGCTACACCTTC. Translated, it gives CAISDSRGQTIGYGYTF.

This clone came up a few times. The genes are TRBV9 and TRBJ2-1; 9 bases line up with TRBD1. The CDR3 consists of 17 residues. With 4 bases clipped from V and 7 bases from J, the junction kept 15 bases outside the gene matches. CDR1 is SGDLS and CDR2 is YYNGEE in the germline V gene. CDR3 in amino acids: CASSLLGGTGLWNEQFF. CDR3 bases: TGTGCCAGCAGCCTCCTGGGGGGGACAGGGCTCTGGAATGAGCAGTTCTTC. Based on the CDR3 plus reference TRBV9 and TRBJ2-1, the full variable domain is DSGVTQTPKHLITATGQRVTLRCSPRSGDLSVYWYQQSLDQGLQFLIQYYNGEERAKGNILERFSAQQFPDLHSELNLSSLELGDSALYFCASSLLGGTGLWNEQFFGPGTRLTVL.

This chain connects TRBV3-1 (or the pseudogene TRBV3-2) to TRBJ1-4; 7 bases align to TRBD1. V shed 0 bases, J shed 13 bases, and the junction held 5 bases outside the gene matches. This CDR3 has 13 residues. CDR1 and CDR2 (germline): LGHDT, YNNKEL (reference sequence). This CDR3 is CASSQDEGARLFF. As DNA, the CDR3 is TGTGCCAGCAGCCAAGATGAGGGGGCGCGACTGTTTTTT.

The genes are TRBV14 and TRBJ1-4; TRBD1 aligns across 11 bases. This CDR3 comprises 17 residues. V dropped 4 bases and J dropped 2; count of bases not matched to a gene: 6. The germline CDR1 and CDR2 sequences are SGHDN and FVKESK. The CDR3 bases are TGTGCCAGCAGCCTTCCGGGACAGGGGGATACTAATGAAAAACTGTTTTTT. As protein: CASSLPGQGDTNEKLFF.

The chain couples TRBV7-8 to TRBJ2-7; the D is unclear. Germline CDR1 is SGHVS and CDR2 is FQNEAQ. V lost 4 bases and J lost 4, with 11 bases in between. This CDR3 is 13 amino acids long. CDR3 bases: TGTGCCAGCAGCTCCCAGGAACGTTACGAGCAGTACTTC. Protein sequence: CASSSQERYEQYF.

The table lists this clone with a few counts. In nucleotides, the CDR3 is TGTGCCATCAGTGCGGGGGATCAGCCCCAGCATTTT. Translating it yields CAISAGDQPQHF. V and J are TRBV10-3 and TRBJ1-5; perhaps TRBD1 as D (5 bases). This CDR3 is 12 amino acids long. In germline, CDR1 is ENHRY, CDR2 SYGVKD. V was pared by 4 bases and J by 5 bases, with 6 bases between.

The J gene is TRBJ1-2, the V gene TRBV27, with a weak D call TRBD1 (5 bases). This CDR3 comprises 13 residues. Germline V lookup: CDR1 MNHEY, CDR2 SMNVEV (reference sequence). The V gene lost 3 bases and the J gene lost 4 bases, with 9 bases spanning the gap. CDR3 nucleotide sequence: TGTGCCAGCAGTTTCCAGGGAGGCTATGGCTACACCTTC. Its protein product is CASSFQGGYGYTF.